This T cell receptor beta chain was sequenced for a study of T cells in tuberculosis. Background on the study: CD1B tetramers identified T cells specific for mycobacterial lipid GMM. A South African cohort included IGRA-negative adolescents, latently infected IGRA-positive adolescents and adults with active tuberculosis.

Profiling relied on immunoSEQ multiplex PCR, and the TCRdb table lists in-frame clones only, not all of them. The profile shows about 43,000 clones, less than 95% of them singletons. Germline CDR1 and CDR2: GTSNPN and SVGIG (reference sequence). The trim removed 0 bases at V and 3 bases at J, leaving 7 bases unmatched. The CDR3 covers 15 residues. Findings and limits, study-wide: Samples were chosen by availability of cryopreserved specimens. GEM motif frequencies gave over 55% accuracy; the GMM repertoire gave roughly 87%.

Comment on this clone: Antigen: not known.

The source is a donor aged 10-29 years with latent tuberculosis or without tuberculosis infection. Some clones in this sample may be carry-over from other donors' samples. The sequencing sample was made of PBMCs. The chain carries TRBV30 and TRBJ2-5, with 7 nucleotides matching TRBD1. The CDR3 is CAWSVPGQVEETQYF. In DNA form, the CDR3 reads TGTGCCTGGAGTGTACCCGGACAGGTAGAAGAGACCCAGTACTTC.